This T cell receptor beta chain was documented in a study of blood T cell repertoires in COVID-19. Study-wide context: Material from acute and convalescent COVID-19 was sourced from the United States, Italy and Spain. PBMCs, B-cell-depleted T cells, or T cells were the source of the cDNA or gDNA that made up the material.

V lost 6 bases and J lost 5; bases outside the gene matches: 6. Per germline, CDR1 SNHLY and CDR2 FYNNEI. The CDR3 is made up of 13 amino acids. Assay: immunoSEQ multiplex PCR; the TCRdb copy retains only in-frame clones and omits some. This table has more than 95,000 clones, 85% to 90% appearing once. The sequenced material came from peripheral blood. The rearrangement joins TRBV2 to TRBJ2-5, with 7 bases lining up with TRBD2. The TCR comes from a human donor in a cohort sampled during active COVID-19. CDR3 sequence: CASRGGSMETQYF. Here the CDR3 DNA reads TGTGCCAGCAGAGGCGGGAGCATGGAGACCCAGTACTTC.